The 10 T cell receptor beta chains presented below share a single source sample, sequenced in a study of T cell clones after liver transplantation. Measured with immunoSEQ multiplex PCR; TCRdb has only the in-frame clones, and not every one. The sample contains around 78,000 clones, roughly 80% of which appear only once. Here the sequenced sample was CD4+ T cells from blood, taken at the 22-month timepoint. Receptor source: a human patient who received a liver transplant. Part of the T cell pool may stem from the graft donor.

The V and J genes are TRBV4-2 and TRBJ2-5; 13 nucleotides line up with TRBD2. The germline CDR1 and CDR2 sequences are LGHNA and YNFKEQ. V shed 4 bases and J 6 bases; nucleotides not matched to a gene: 5. The CDR3 spans 15 residues. This CDR3 is CASSPGLAGPQTQYF. The CDR3 nucleotides read TGTGCCAGCAGCCCGGGACTAGCGGGGCCTCAGACCCAGTACTTC.

This clone was recorded once. Other nucleotide sequences in the sample specify the same CDR3. The CDR3 spells CASSLAGSNTGELFF. Here the CDR3 DNA reads TGCGCCAGCAGCTTAGCGGGATCCAACACCGGGGAGCTGTTTTTT. The chain combines TRBV5-1 with TRBJ2-2; 7 bases align to TRBD2. Germline V gene data show CDR1 as SGHRS and CDR2 as YFSETQ. The CDR3 sequence is 15 residues long. V lost 2 bases and J lost 2; bases outside the gene matches: 3. Full variable domain (outside the CDR3, taken from reference TRBV5-1 and TRBJ2-2): KAGVTQTPRYLIKTRGQQVTLSCSPISGHRSVSWYQQTPGQGLQFLFEYFSETQRNKGNFPGRFSGRQFSNSRSEMNVSTLELGDSALYLCASSLAGSNTGELFFGEGSRLTVL.

The DNA of the CDR3 is TGTGCCAGCAGTCCCCAGGGGTTAAACACTGAAGCTTTCTTT. Translated: CASSPQGLNTEAFF. This sequence joins TRBV27 and TRBJ1-1, with D perhaps TRBD1 (6 bases). The CDR3 runs 14 residues. V dropped 5 bases and J dropped 2 bases, with 12 bases sitting between them. Germline-derived CDR1 and CDR2 are MNHEY and SMNVEV (reference sequence).

The rearrangement links TRBV25-1 to TRBJ2-3; D is possibly TRBD1 (5 bases). V lost 8 bases, J lost 5 bases, and 14 bases lay in between. Germline V CDR1 and CDR2: MGHDK, SYGVNS. This CDR3 has 13 residues. CDR3 region: CASGVQGKDTQYF. CDR3 nucleotides: TGTGCCAGCGGGGTCCAGGGAAAAGATACGCAGTATTTT.

The V and J genes are TRBV7-3 and TRBJ2-1, with D maybe TRBD2 (6 bases). V was cut by 5 bases and J by 0 bases, with 14 bases left in between. Looked up from germline, CDR1 is SGHTA and CDR2 is FQGTGA. The CDR3 is made up of 16 amino acids. CDR3 sequence (DNA): TGTGCCAGCAGCACCGGAGGGCCCCTCTCCTACAATGAGCAGTTCTTC. Translation: CASSTGGPLSYNEQFF.

V and J are TRBV7-2 and TRBJ1-2; D unresolved. The CDR3 runs to 14 residues. The germline V and J ends were trimmed by 4 bases and 4 bases, with 13 bases remaining between them. Germline V CDR1 and CDR2: SGHTA, FQGNSA. The CDR3 here is CASSSRKGFYGYTF. The CDR3 coding sequence is TGTGCCAGCAGCTCTCGAAAAGGGTTCTATGGCTACACCTTC.

This chain links TRBV30 with TRBJ1-5, with a tentative D call TRBD1 (5 bases). Germline V CDR1 and CDR2: GTSNPN, SVGIG (reference sequence). The CDR3 spans 13 residues. The V and J ends lost 3 bases and 5 bases respectively, with 11 bases between them. The CDR3 loop reads CAWSAGSDQPQHF. The DNA of the CDR3 is TGTGCCTGGAGCGCAGGGTCTGATCAGCCCCAGCATTTT. The full variable domain, rest sourced from reference TRBV30 and TRBJ1-5, is SQTIHQWPATLVQPVGSPLSLECTVEGTSNPNLYWYRQAAGRGLQLLFYSVGIGQISSEVPQNLSASRPQDRQFILSSKKLLLSDSGFYLCAWSAGSDQPQHFGDGTRLSIL.

V is TRBV6-5 and J is TRBJ2-1, with 8 bases aligning to TRBD2. The germline V gene has CDR1 MNHEY and CDR2 SVGAGI. The V and J ends lost 6 bases and 5 bases, in that order; junction bases with no gene match: 9. The length of the CDR3 is 15 residues. The CDR3 loop reads CASSGSSGNHNEQFF. The CDR3 region has the DNA TGTGCCAGCAGCGGAAGTAGCGGGAACCACAATGAGCAGTTCTTC.

J is TRBJ1-5 and V is TRBV28, with a tentative D call TRBD1 (5 bases). Germline CDR1 reads MDHEN; CDR2 reads SYDVKM. The CDR3 spans 15 residues. V lost 7 bases to trimming and J lost 1 base, with 14 bases between them. Here the CDR3 reads CASTRDPRSNQPQHF. The CDR3 nucleotides read TGTGCCAGCACCCGGGACCCTCGGAGCAATCAGCCCCAGCATTTT.

The J gene is TRBJ2-2, the V gene TRBV7-9; TRBD1 agrees at 8 bases. With 7 bases clipped from V and 3 bases from J, the junction kept 4 bases outside the gene matches. The germline gives CDR1 SEHNR, CDR2 FQNEAQ (reference sequence). This CDR3 has 14 residues. The CDR3: CASKETGDTGELFF. The CDR3, as DNA: TGTGCCAGCAAAGAGACAGGGGACACCGGGGAGCTGTTTTTT.